The 20 T cell receptor beta chains below were found in one sample sequenced in a study of blood T cell repertoires in COVID-19 (dated by TCRdb to about 2020). Libraries were prepared through the immunoSEQ multiplex PCR assay. TCRdb provides this immuneACCESS table in a form limited to in-frame rearrangements. Some clones are lacking; in checked studies, under half of them reflect an unresolved V gene, and why the rest are absent is not known. This sample gives 300,000 to 400,000 clones in total; approximately 81% of them show up just once. About 1.9% of the sample is taken by the ten largest. The sequencing input was PBMCs or T cells enriched from blood (not recorded which). The receptor set was obtained from a woman in her twenties or thirties who had been exposed to COVID-19.

This clone was seen a handful of times. In nucleotides, the CDR3 is TGTGCCAGCAGCCTCTCAGGGGGCCGCAATTCACCCCTCCACTTT. Protein sequence: CASSLSGGRNSPLHF. The chain recombines TRBV7-9 with TRBJ1-6; 8 bases agree with TRBD1. Germline V gene lookup returns CDR1 SEHNR and CDR2 FQNEAQ (reference sequence). The CDR3 totals 15 residues. V was pared by 5 bases and J by 7 bases, with 7 bases of the junction left unmatched.

This chain uses TRBV30 with TRBJ2-4; D might be TRBD1 (6 bases). Trimming removed 4 bases from V and 4 bases from J, with 17 bases in between. From germline, CDR1 is GTSNPN and CDR2 SVGIG (reference sequence). The CDR3 sequence is 15 residues long. Here the CDR3 reads CAWTPPQGVKNIQYF. The CDR3 DNA reads as TGTGCCTGGACCCCCCCACAGGGTGTTAAAAACATTCAGTACTTC.

This chain uses TRBV5-1 with TRBJ2-7; 10 bases map to TRBD1. The CDR3 runs 17 residues. CDR1 SGHRS and CDR2 YFSETQ come from the germline V gene. Trimming removed 3 bases from V and 2 bases from J; junction bases left unmatched: 11. The CDR3 sequence is CASSWGQGFRRAYEQYF. As DNA, the CDR3 is TGCGCCAGCAGCTGGGGACAGGGGTTTCGACGGGCCTACGAGCAGTACTTC.

This chain uses TRBV27 with TRBJ2-2; no clear D. V was pared by 2 bases and J by 2 bases, with 12 bases between. The germline V gene has CDR1 MNHEY and CDR2 SMNVEV (reference sequence). The CDR3 is made up of 16 amino acids. The CDR3 region has the DNA TGTGCCAGCAGTTTAAGCCGGGTCGGTAACACCGGGGAGCTGTTTTTT. Amino acid sequence: CASSLSRVGNTGELFF.

The chain links TRBV7-2 to TRBJ1-2; no definite D call. CDR1 SGHTA and CDR2 FQGNSA come from the germline V gene. Between the trimmed V and J ends, which lost 8 bases and 5 bases, there was a span of 9 bases. This CDR3 region has 11 residues. CDR3 sequence (DNA): TGTGCCAGCCAGAGGTCTTATGGCTACACCTTC. Amino acid sequence: CASQRSYGYTF.

The chain uses TRBV4-3 and TRBJ1-2; the match to TRBD1 covers 8 bases. Germline-derived CDR1 and CDR2 are LGHNA and YSLEER. V dropped 1 base and J dropped 8; count of bases not matched to a gene: 3. This CDR3 contains 13 residues. CDR3 coding DNA: TGCGCCAGCAGCCAAGGGACAGGGTACGGCTACACCTTC. Translation gives CASSQGTGYGYTF.

This chain uses TRBV7-6 with TRBJ2-7, with TRBD1 as a possible D gene (5 bases). V was cut by 1 base and J by 6 bases, with 13 bases left in between. CDR1 and CDR2 (germline): SGHVS, FNYEAQ. The CDR3 covers 14 residues. The DNA of the CDR3 is TGTGCCAGCAGCTTAGATTTGGCAGGGTTCGAGCAGTACTTC. Amino acids: CASSLDLAGFEQYF. The full variable domain, its missing parts supplied by reference TRBV7-6 and TRBJ2-7, is GAGVSQSPRYKVTKRGQDVALRCDPISGHVSLYWYRQALGQGPEFLTYFNYEAQQDKSGLPNDRFSAERPEGSISTLTIQRTEQRDSAMYRCASSLDLAGFEQYFGPGTRLTVT.

This clone was detected once. The chain recombines TRBV7-8 with TRBJ1-5; D gene unclear. The length of the CDR3 is 19 residues. Trimming cost V 5 bases and J 5 bases, with 28 bases left between them. Germline assignment: CDR1 SGHVS and CDR2 FQNEAQ. CDR3 region: CASSPREPTRRAGDQPQHF. CDR3 nucleotides: TGTGCCAGCAGCCCTAGAGAGCCCACCCGGAGGGCTGGGGATCAGCCCCAGCATTTT.

This chain connects TRBV10-3 to TRBJ1-5; weak D call: TRBD1 (6 bases). Germline assignment: CDR1 ENHRY and CDR2 SYGVKD. V was cut by 6 bases and J by 2 bases, with 17 bases left in between. The CDR3 is made up of 16 amino acids. In nucleotides, the CDR3 is TGTGCCATCAGCCAAAAGGGGGGGGATGGCAATCAGCCCCAGCATTTT. It is translated as CAISQKGGDGNQPQHF.

V is TRBV6-1 and J is TRBJ1-3, with D hard to call. V was shortened by 5 bases and J by 0 bases, with 8 bases between the two germline ends. Germline V lookup: CDR1 MNHNS, CDR2 SASEGT. This CDR3 has 14 amino acids. Here the CDR3 reads CASSFSVSGNTIYF. The CDR3 DNA follows: TGTGCCAGCAGTTTTTCCGTCTCTGGAAACACCATATATTTT.

The chain has TRBV15 and TRBJ2-1; D might be TRBD2 (5 bases). Germline V gene data show CDR1 as LNHNV and CDR2 as YYDKDF (reference sequence). The CDR3 contains 11 residues. V was clipped by 8 bases and J by 9 bases, with 11 bases between them. The CDR3 DNA reads as TGTGCCACCTCACTAGGGAGTGAGCAGTTCTTC. Translated, it gives CATSLGSEQFF.

This clone was detected only once. This sequence joins TRBV6-5 and TRBJ1-6; maybe TRBD1 (5 bases). V lost 0 bases, J lost 9 bases, and 12 bases lay in between. The CDR3 totals 15 residues. CDR1 and CDR2 (germline): MNHEY, SVGAGI. CDR3 DNA sequence: TGTGCCAGCAGTTACTCATACGCGGGGGTTTCACCCCTCCACTTT. It is translated as CASSYSYAGVSPLHF.

V and J are TRBV7-9 and TRBJ2-5, with 8 bases fitting TRBD2. This CDR3 has 14 residues. V was clipped by 5 bases and J by 5 bases; unmatched bases: 7. Germline loops: CDR1 SEHNR, CDR2 FQNEAQ (reference sequence). The CDR3 loop is CASSSTSGGETQYF. In DNA, the CDR3 is TGTGCCAGCAGCAGTACTAGCGGCGGGGAGACCCAGTACTTC.

The genes are TRBV25-1 and TRBJ2-1; TRBD2 matches 8 bases. Unmatched junction bases numbered 5, after V lost 7 bases and J lost 6 bases. Per germline, CDR1 MGHDK and CDR2 SYGVNS. The CDR3 is 13 amino acids. Here the CDR3 reads CASTVAGGNEQFF. Written as DNA, the CDR3 is TGTGCCAGCACTGTCGCGGGAGGCAATGAGCAGTTCTTC. Using reference TRBV25-1 and TRBJ2-1 for the parts outside the CDR3, the full variable domain is EADIYQTPRYLVIGTGKKITLECSQTMGHDKMYWYQQDPGMELHLIHYSYGVNSTEKGDLSSESTVSRIRTEHFPLTLESARPSHTSQYLCASTVAGGNEQFFGPGTRLTVL.

V and J are TRBV30 and TRBJ2-7; D is uncertain. The germline V and J ends were trimmed by 1 base and 1 base, with 14 bases remaining between them. CDR3 length equals 15 residues. The germline CDR1 and CDR2 sequences are GTSNPN and SVGIG (reference sequence). CDR3 sequence: CAWSGPREPSYEQYF. The CDR3 nucleotides read TGTGCCTGGAGTGGTCCAAGAGAGCCTTCCTACGAGCAGTACTTC.

The chain couples TRBV28 to TRBJ1-2; D uncertain. In germline, CDR1 is MDHEN, CDR2 SYDVKM. V gave up 7 bases and J gave up 9 bases, with 24 bases separating them. The length of the CDR3 is 15 residues. CDR3 nucleotide sequence: TGTGCCAGCATCTCATCTTCCGGGGAGGGTGTTCGCTACACCTTC. Amino acid sequence: CASISSSGEGVRYTF.

This sequence joins TRBV6-1 and TRBJ1-2; 7 bases line up with TRBD1. Germline CDR1 and CDR2: MNHNS and SASEGT. The CDR3 sequence is 16 residues long. The junction had 7 bases not matched to a gene; V was cut back by 1 base and J by 2 bases. This CDR3 is CASSEVLGGQNYGYTF. In nucleotides, the CDR3 is TGTGCCAGCAGTGAAGTGCTTGGGGGACAGAACTATGGCTACACCTTC.

The chain is built from TRBV28 and TRBJ1-5; 7 positions match TRBD1. In germline, CDR1 is MDHEN, CDR2 SYDVKM. The length of the CDR3 is 15 residues. Losses at the gene ends were 6 bases for V and 7 bases for J; bases not matched to a gene: 12. The CDR3 region has the DNA TGTGCCAGCAGACCAGGACAGGTTGGGTTACAGCCCCAGCATTTT. It yields the protein CASRPGQVGLQPQHF.

The chain employs TRBV4-2 and TRBJ2-5; D is unclear. The CDR3 is made up of 16 amino acids. In germline, CDR1 is LGHNA, CDR2 YNFKEQ. The V end lost 0 bases, the J end lost 1 base, and 12 bases lay between the germline ends. CDR3 sequence (DNA): TGTGCCAGCAGCCAAGAGCGAAGCCTTACCCAAGAGACCCAGTACTTC. It translates to CASSQERSLTQETQYF.

V and J are TRBV7-9 and TRBJ2-7; 10 positions match TRBD2. With V trimmed by 2 bases and J by 3 bases, 7 bases remained unmatched. Per the germline V gene, CDR1 is SEHNR and CDR2 is FQNEAQ (reference sequence). This CDR3 comprises 16 residues. The CDR3, as DNA: TGTGCCAGCAGCTTAACTACTAGCGGGGCCTACTACGAGCAGTACTTC. Translating it yields CASSLTTSGAYYEQYF.